The 10 T cell receptor beta chains below come from one sample, sequenced in a study of cytomegalovirus exposure and HLA in healthy donors. Amplification used 60 Vbeta primers and 13 Jbeta primers. Only in-frame clones appear in the TCRdb table, and some are missing; sequencing was by immunoSEQ multiplex PCR. The sample lists roughly 150,000 clones, roughly four fifths occurring once. The sequenced sample consisted of PBMCs. These receptors all come from a woman aged 18-29 years in good health and CMV-seronegative.

The genes are TRBV7-6 and TRBJ2-2; TRBD2 agrees at 7 bases. V lost 2 bases, J lost 3 bases, and 12 bases stayed unmatched. From germline, CDR1 is SGHVS and CDR2 FNYEAQ. This CDR3 contains 18 residues. The CDR3 DNA sequence: TGTGCCAGCAGCTTAAGGGCGGGCGGGAGAGAGGACACCGGGGAGCTGTTTTTT. As protein: CASSLRAGGREDTGELFF.

This chain uses TRBV11-2 with TRBJ1-3; D may be TRBD1 (5 bases). Germline V gene sequence: CDR1 SGHAT, CDR2 FQNNGV. This CDR3 is built from 13 residues. V lost 5 bases and J 2 bases, leaving 7 bases between the germline ends. The DNA of the CDR3 is TGTGCCAGCAGCCCGGACACTGGAAACACCATATATTTT. It translates to CASSPDTGNTIYF.

This chain links TRBV6-1 with TRBJ2-6; 10 bases are a match to TRBD1. This CDR3 region has 15 residues. Per germline, CDR1 MNHNS and CDR2 SASEGT. The J segment lost 2 bases and the V segment lost 6 bases, leaving 1 base of the junction unmatched. DNA of the CDR3: TGTGCCAGCAGCGGACAGGGGGCTGGGGCCAACGTCCTGACTTTC. Protein product: CASSGQGAGANVLTF.

The chain uses TRBV9 and TRBJ1-6, with 11 nucleotides matching TRBD1. The CDR3 spans 16 residues. Germline-derived CDR1 and CDR2 are SGDLS and YYNGEE. V shed 4 bases and J 5 bases; nucleotides not matched to a gene: 5. In nucleotides, the CDR3 is TGTGCCAGCAGCCCCCGGGACAGGGGGAATAATTCACCCCTCCACTTT. This sequence encodes CASSPRDRGNNSPLHF.

The V gene is TRBV11-2, the J gene TRBJ1-6; tentative D call: TRBD1 (5 bases). The V end was cut by 2 bases, the J end by 8 bases, with 13 bases between. CDR1 is SGHAT and CDR2 is FQNNGV in the germline V gene. CDR3 length: 15 residues. CDR3 residues: CASSLSQGVHSPLHF. In DNA, the CDR3 is TGTGCCAGCAGCTTAAGCCAAGGGGTGCATTCACCCCTCCACTTT.

This clone was detected only once. This chain uses TRBV28 with TRBJ2-3; maybe TRBD2 (6 bases). Germline values: CDR1 MDHEN, CDR2 SYDVKM. V gave up 6 bases and J gave up 0 bases, with 10 bases separating them. The length of the CDR3 is 14 residues. CDR3 sequence: CASRFSGSTDTQYF. The CDR3 region has the DNA TGTGCCAGCAGATTTAGCGGAAGCACAGATACGCAGTATTTT.

This clone was seen only a few times. This chain uses TRBV6-6 with TRBJ1-1; perhaps TRBD1 as D (5 bases). The CDR3 length is 13 residues. The V end was cut by 7 bases, the J end by 5 bases, with 14 bases between. The germline gives CDR1 MNHNY, CDR2 SVGAGI (reference sequence). The CDR3, as DNA: TGTGCCAGCAACCTAGGGGCAGGGACTGAAGCTTTCTTT. It yields the protein CASNLGAGTEAFF.

The V call is TRBV18, the J call TRBJ1-4; weak D call: TRBD1 (5 bases). CDR1 KGHSH and CDR2 LQKENI come from the germline V gene. CDR3 length equals 16 residues. V lost 6 bases and J lost 5, with 19 bases in between. The CDR3 region has the DNA TGTGCCAGCTCTCTCTCTCCCGACAGAAAGAATGAAAAACTGTTTTTT. This translates into CASSLSPDRKNEKLFF. The variable domain in full, with the rest retrieved from reference TRBV18 and TRBJ1-4, is NAGVMQNPRHLVRRRGQEARLRCSPMKGHSHVYWYRQLPEEGLKFMVYLQKENIIDESGMPKERFSAEFPKEGPSILRIQQVVRGDSAAYFCASSLSPDRKNEKLFFGSGTQLSVL.

The chain is built from TRBV5-8 and TRBJ2-3; TRBD1 agrees at 12 bases. This CDR3 is built from 17 residues. CDR1 is SGHTS, CDR2 YDEGEE, per germline. V lost 4 bases, J lost 6 bases, and 12 bases stayed unmatched. The CDR3 region has the DNA TGTGCCAGCAGCCTCGGCGTGGGGGGACAGGGGGCTGATACGCAGTATTTT. Translated: CASSLGVGGQGADTQYF.

The V and J genes are TRBV28 and TRBJ1-2; D remains unclear. The CDR3 runs 13 residues. The V end was cut by 3 bases, the J end by 8 bases, with 13 bases between. Looked up from germline, CDR1 is MDHEN and CDR2 is SYDVKM. CDR3 in DNA: TGTGCCAGCAGTTTGATCTACCCAAAGGGCTACACCTTC. Protein product: CASSLIYPKGYTF.